This passage covers 4 T cell receptor beta chains from one sample sequenced in a study of T cell clonotyping in hematopoietic cell transplantation. Profiled with immunoSEQ multiplex PCR; TCRdb holds only in-frame clones, not every one. The table records 10,000 to 15,000 clones, around 90% of them present only once. The sequenced material came from peripheral blood mononuclear cells. All receptors come from a man younger than 45 in good health. Some clones in this sample may be carry-over from other donors' samples.

This clone was recorded once. V is TRBV9 and J is TRBJ2-7, with D perhaps TRBD1 or TRBD2 (5 bases each). CDR1 SGDLS and CDR2 YYNGEE come from the germline V gene. Deletions cut 4 bases from V and 2 bases from J, with 13 bases between. The CDR3 totals 14 residues. CDR3 nucleotides: TGTGCCAGCAGCCTCCGGGACGCCCCCTACGAGCAGTACTTC. Protein: CASSLRDAPYEQYF.

The chain recombines TRBV11-3 with TRBJ2-5, with 7 positions matching TRBD1. V dropped 5 bases and J dropped 5; count of bases not matched to a gene: 8. The CDR3 sequence is 14 residues long. CDR1 and CDR2 from the germline V gene are SGHNT and YENEEA. For the CDR3, the DNA is TGTGCCAGCAGCCACAGGGGTTCCGGGGAGACCCAGTACTTC. As protein: CASSHRGSGETQYF. The entire variable domain, with the rest obtained from reference TRBV11-3 and TRBJ2-5, is as follows: EAGVVQSPRYKIIEKKQPVAFWCNPISGHNTLYWYLQNLGQGPELLIRYENEEAVDDSQLPKDRFSAERLKGVDSTLKIQPAELGDSAVYLCASSHRGSGETQYFGPGTRLLVL.

The chain employs TRBV29-1 and TRBJ1-2, with 12 bases fitting TRBD1. V dropped 3 bases and J dropped 7; count of bases not matched to a gene: 6. The germline CDR1 and CDR2 sequences are SQVTM and ANQGSEA. The CDR3 runs to 14 residues. The CDR3 sequence: CSVDSGQGASGYTF. The CDR3 nucleotides are TGCAGCGTTGATTCGGGACAGGGGGCTTCTGGCTACACCTTC.

The chain links TRBV5-4 to TRBJ2-5; D perhaps matches TRBD2 (5 bases). The germline gives CDR1 SGHNT, CDR2 YYREEE (reference sequence). The CDR3 has 13 residues. The germline V and J ends were trimmed by 0 bases and 5 bases, with 8 bases remaining between them. DNA of the CDR3: TGTGCCAGCAGCTTGGCTGGCGGGGAGACCCAGTACTTC. It specifies CASSLAGGETQYF.